This T cell receptor beta chain was documented in a study of T-cell reconstitution after alpha-beta-depleted transplantation in children. Only a few counts were recorded for this clonotype. From germline, CDR1 is MNHNS and CDR2 SASEGT. The germline V and J ends were trimmed by 7 bases and 0 bases, with 10 bases remaining between them. The CDR3 covers 14 residues. Preparation of the TCRbeta library was carried out with unique molecular identifiers. A single record per CDR3 protein comes from TCRdb applying MiXCR to the PCR reads. Of roughly 500,000 distinct CDR3 sequences listed, 30% to 35% are singletons.

The sequencing used PBMCs from the stem cell graft donor, collected from the stem cell graft. The source of this sequence is a human donor who donated a stem cell graft to a child with aplastic anemia. The chain employs TRBV6-1 and TRBJ1-5; perhaps TRBD1 as D (5 bases). CDR3 DNA: TGTGCCAGCATCTCAGGGTATAGCAATCAGCCCCAGCATTTT. It is translated as CASISGYSNQPQHF.